This TCR beta chain was captured by sequencing in a study of T cells in Graves' hyperthyroidism and ophthalmopathy. Trimming pared 11 bases from V and 6 bases from J, leaving 7 bases between. This CDR3 has 9 residues. Looked up from germline, CDR1 is SNHLY and CDR2 is FYNNEI. Many counts were recorded for this clonotype. Its antigen remains unidentified. Amplification of TCR beta CDR3 regions was performed using RNA transcripts as template. With the HTBI primer set, the TCR CDR3 went through a first round of RT-PCR. TCRdb re-called the multiplex PCR reads with MiXCR, one entry per CDR3 protein. The sample carries 400,000 to 550,000 distinct CDR3 sequences, roughly a quarter recorded once. Study-wide results and caveats: In the blood, most expanded thyroid clonotypes above 0.001 appeared as well.

Patients were excluded because of uncontrolled infection, other autoimmune disease, pregnancy or lactation. This sequence originates from a woman in her 30s with Graves' ophthalmopathy. V is TRBV2 and J is TRBJ1-2; D unclear. The source material was blood. The CDR3 loop is CAWVDGYTF. The CDR3 nucleotides read TGTGCCTGGGTTGATGGCTACACCTTC.